The present TCR beta chain was sequenced within a study of identifying expanded T cells in peripheral blood (dated by TCRdb to about 2019). Some background on the complete study: Separate aliquots of the same genomic DNA pool were sequenced to produce technical replicates, and four replicates were compared in pairs.

No immune events, such as infections, were documented for the healthy donors during the collection period. Blood repertoires from healthy donors were used as a training cohort for calibrating time-dependent variance in a beta-binomial model of differential abundance of T-cell clones. The training cohort comprised approximately 10 healthy donors, 3 female and 7 male. On average the donors were 43 years old, and their ages spanned roughly 29 to 70 years. Whole blood was collected from each healthy donor at three time points spaced about two weeks apart and obtained from a commercial supplier. For immunosequencing, genomic DNA was extracted from whole blood that had not been sorted. Results and caveats for the whole study, not just this receptor: The authors expected biological variance in healthy repertoires might increase further over much longer intervals such as months to years. Across all healthy donors, variance in clone template counts between approximately 2-week samples was found to increase significantly with total template count. Across all healthy-donor time intervals, the beta-binomial model significantly lowered both the number of clones called differentially abundant and the false-positive rate. The binomial model flagged 0.95 to 1.5 differentially abundant clones between technical replicates but about 16.4 over approximately 2 weeks and 19 over four weeks.

TCRbeta CDR3 regions were profiled by bias-controlled multiplex PCR amplification of genomic DNA with the immunoSEQ Assay. The source study handled its data this way. The absolute abundance of each unique TCRbeta CDR3 region was quantified after sequences were collapsed and filtered. Differential abundance was tested with two models: a binomial (Fisher-equivalent) model and a beta-binomial model that adds time-dependent variance fitted from healthy donors. Clones with fewer than 5 combined templates were excluded, and clones with Benjamini-Hochberg FDR below 0.01 were called differentially abundant. Using the form v = (b*log(k)+a)^2, the beta-binomial variance was modeled as a function of the total template count across the two samples. As stored in TCRdb, this immuneACCESS dataset retains in-frame rearrangements with V and J assigned. A fraction of the clones does not appear; measured against another copy, unresolved V genes explain less than half of the discrepancy, and the remainder lacks a known reason. V, J and clone size derive from that table, while D and trimming were established from the DNA sequence. The sample has about 78,000 clones on record, approximately 84% of them singletons. The ten top clones hold 15% to 20% of the sample.

V and J are truncated by 7 bases and 4 bases respectively, leaving an intervening sequence of 9 bases. Per the germline V gene, SGHTA is the CDR1 and FQGNSA is the CDR2. The CDR3 holds 12 amino acids from the cysteine to the phenylalanine. Of the read, only the CDR3 DNA is kept; its 36 bases are in frame from base 1. A remark on this clone: It has no known antigen specificity. Base qualities are not at hand, and no much larger clone is one base apart.

Sequenced material: blood. The receptor comes from a person aged 18 to 70 in good health. The chain couples TRBV7-2 to TRBJ2-3, with TRBD1 perhaps the D gene, on 6 matching bases. The DNA sequence is given as TGTGCCAGCACCTCAGGGGCAGATACGCAGTATTTT. This is translated as CASTSGADTQYF.